The text below deals with one T cell receptor (beta chain). No antigen is known for it. This specimen belongs to a study of T cell responses to AZD1222 COVID-19 vaccine. Study findings and constraints: Donors were mostly white British, more females; clonal diversity possibly underestimated.

The method was immunoSEQ multiplex PCR; TCRdb's version includes in-frame clones alone and lacks a portion of them. This table holds some 98,000 clones, roughly 90% found once. The sample consisted of peripheral blood, taken 28 days after the second AZD1222 dose. The receptor was derived from an adult who received the AZD1222 COVID-19 vaccine.

The CDR3 region is CASSPRDGQPDTQYF. CDR3 sequence (DNA): TGTGCCAGTAGTCCCCGGGACGGGCAGCCAGATACGCAGTATTTT. The chain has TRBV19 and TRBJ2-3; either TRBD1 or TRBD2 may supply D (5 bases each). This CDR3 region has 15 residues. Germline values: CDR1 LNHDA, CDR2 SQIVND (reference sequence). Between the trimmed V and J ends, which lost 5 bases and 4 bases, there was a span of 16 bases.